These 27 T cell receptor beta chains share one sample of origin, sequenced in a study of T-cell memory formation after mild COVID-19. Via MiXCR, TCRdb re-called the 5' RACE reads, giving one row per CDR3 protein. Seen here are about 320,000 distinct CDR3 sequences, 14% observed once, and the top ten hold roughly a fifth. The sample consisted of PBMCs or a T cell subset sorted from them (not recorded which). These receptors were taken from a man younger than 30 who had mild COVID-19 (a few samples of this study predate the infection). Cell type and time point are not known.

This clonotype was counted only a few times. CDR3 sequence reads: CASSQTRTGDPYEQYF. The CDR3, as DNA: TGTGCCAGCAGCCAGACACGGACAGGGGATCCCTACGAGCAGTACTTC. The rearrangement joins TRBV3-1 to TRBJ2-7; 9 bases line up with TRBD1. V was clipped by 3 bases and J by 2 bases; unmatched bases: 8. CDR1 and CDR2 from the germline V gene are LGHDT and YNNKEL (reference sequence). The CDR3 extends over 16 amino acids.

CDR3 DNA sequence: TGTGCCAGCAGCAAGCGGGGGTACCAAGAGACCCAGTACTTC. Protein: CASSKRGYQETQYF. The rearrangement links TRBV7-9 to TRBJ2-5; TRBD2 matches at 8 bases. CDR3 length equals 14 residues. The V gene end was trimmed by 5 bases and the J gene end by 0 bases; junction bases not matched to a gene: 2. Looked up from germline, CDR1 is SEHNR and CDR2 is FQNEAQ (reference sequence).

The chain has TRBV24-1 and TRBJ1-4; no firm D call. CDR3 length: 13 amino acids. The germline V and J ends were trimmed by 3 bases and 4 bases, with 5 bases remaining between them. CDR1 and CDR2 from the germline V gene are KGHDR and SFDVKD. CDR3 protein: CATSDGHNEKLFF. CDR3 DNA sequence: TGTGCCACCAGTGATGGGCATAATGAAAAACTGTTTTTT.

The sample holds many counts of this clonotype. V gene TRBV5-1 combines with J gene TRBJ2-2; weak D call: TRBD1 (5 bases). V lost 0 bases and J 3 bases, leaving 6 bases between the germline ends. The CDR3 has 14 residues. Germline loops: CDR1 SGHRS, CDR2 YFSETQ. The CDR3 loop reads CASSLAGYTGELFF. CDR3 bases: TGCGCCAGCAGCTTGGCAGGGTACACCGGGGAGCTGTTTTTT.

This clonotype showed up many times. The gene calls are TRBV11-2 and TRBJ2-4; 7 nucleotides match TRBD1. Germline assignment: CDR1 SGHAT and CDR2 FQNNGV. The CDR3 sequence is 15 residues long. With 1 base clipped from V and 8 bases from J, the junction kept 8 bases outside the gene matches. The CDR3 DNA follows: TGTGCCAGCAGCTTAGTAGGGGGCAGGTCGGACATTCAGTACTTC. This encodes CASSLVGGRSDIQYF.

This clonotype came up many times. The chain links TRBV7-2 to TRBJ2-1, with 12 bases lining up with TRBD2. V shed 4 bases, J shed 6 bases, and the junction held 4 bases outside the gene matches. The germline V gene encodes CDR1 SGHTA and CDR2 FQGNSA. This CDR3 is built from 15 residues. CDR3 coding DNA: TGTGCCAGCAGCTGGACTAGCGGGGTGTCCAATGAGCAGTTCTTC. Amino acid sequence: CASSWTSGVSNEQFF.

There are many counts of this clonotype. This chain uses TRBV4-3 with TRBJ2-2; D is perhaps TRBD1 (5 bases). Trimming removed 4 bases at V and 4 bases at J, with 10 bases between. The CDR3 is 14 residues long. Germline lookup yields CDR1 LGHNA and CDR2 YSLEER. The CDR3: CASSPTVLTGELFF. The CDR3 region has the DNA TGCGCCAGCAGCCCGACAGTTCTCACCGGGGAGCTGTTTTTT.

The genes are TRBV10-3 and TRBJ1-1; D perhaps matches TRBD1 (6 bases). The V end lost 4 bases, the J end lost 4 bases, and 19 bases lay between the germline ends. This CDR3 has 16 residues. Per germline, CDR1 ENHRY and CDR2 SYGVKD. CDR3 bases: TGTGCCATCAGTGGTAGAACAGGGAGCAATCCCACTGAAGCTTTCTTT. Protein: CAISGRTGSNPTEAFF.

CDR3 DNA: TGCAGCGTTGAAACTGGTGTTTCGGGAGGGAGAGGTGGCTACACCTTC. This encodes CSVETGVSGGRGGYTF. The genes are TRBV29-1 and TRBJ1-2; D remains ambiguous. V was cut by 2 bases and J by 7 bases, with 23 bases left in between. Per germline, CDR1 SQVTM and CDR2 ANQGSEA. The CDR3 contains 16 residues.

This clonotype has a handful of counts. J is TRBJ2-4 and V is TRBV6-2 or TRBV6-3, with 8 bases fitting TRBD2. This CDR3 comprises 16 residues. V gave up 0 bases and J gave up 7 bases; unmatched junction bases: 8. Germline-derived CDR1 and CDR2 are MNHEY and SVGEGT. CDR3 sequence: CASSYSAGGSLNIQYF. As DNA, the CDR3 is TGTGCCAGCAGTTACTCGGCGGGGGGCTCTCTGAACATTCAGTACTTC.

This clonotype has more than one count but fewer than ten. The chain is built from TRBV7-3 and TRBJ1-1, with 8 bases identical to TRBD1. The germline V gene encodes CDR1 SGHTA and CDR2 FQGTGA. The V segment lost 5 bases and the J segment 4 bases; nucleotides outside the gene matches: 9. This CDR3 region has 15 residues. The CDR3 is CASSPWTGRFTEAFF. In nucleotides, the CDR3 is TGTGCCAGCAGCCCCTGGACAGGGAGGTTCACTGAAGCTTTCTTT.

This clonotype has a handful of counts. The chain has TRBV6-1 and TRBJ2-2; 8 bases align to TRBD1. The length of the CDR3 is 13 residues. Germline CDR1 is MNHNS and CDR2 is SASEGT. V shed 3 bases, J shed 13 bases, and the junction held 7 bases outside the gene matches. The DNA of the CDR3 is TGTGCCAGCAGTGATGCAGGGGGCGAGGGGCTGTTTTTT. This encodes CASSDAGGEGLFF.

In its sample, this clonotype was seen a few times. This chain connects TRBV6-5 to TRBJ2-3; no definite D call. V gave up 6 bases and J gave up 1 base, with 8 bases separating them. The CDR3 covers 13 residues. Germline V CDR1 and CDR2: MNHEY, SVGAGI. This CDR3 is CASRSDGTDTQYF. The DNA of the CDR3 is TGTGCCAGCAGGAGCGACGGCACAGATACGCAGTATTTT.

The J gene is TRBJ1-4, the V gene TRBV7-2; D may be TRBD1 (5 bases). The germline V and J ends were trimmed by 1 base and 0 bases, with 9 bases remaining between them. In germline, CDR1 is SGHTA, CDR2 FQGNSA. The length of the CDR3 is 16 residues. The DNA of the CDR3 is TGTGCCAGCAGCTTAGGGTCCAGGGCAACTAATGAAAAACTGTTTTTT. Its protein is CASSLGSRATNEKLFF.

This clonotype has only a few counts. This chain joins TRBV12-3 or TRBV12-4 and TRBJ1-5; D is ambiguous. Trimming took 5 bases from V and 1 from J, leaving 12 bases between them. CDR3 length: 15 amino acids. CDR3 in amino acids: CASSLGSSSNQPQHF. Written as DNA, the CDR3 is TGTGCCAGCAGTCTAGGGTCCTCGAGCAATCAGCCCCAGCATTTT.

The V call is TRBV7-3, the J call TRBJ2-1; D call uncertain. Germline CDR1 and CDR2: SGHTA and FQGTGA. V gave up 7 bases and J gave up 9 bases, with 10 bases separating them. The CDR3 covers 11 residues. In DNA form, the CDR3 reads TGTGCCAGCACGCCGAATACTGAGCAGTTCTTC. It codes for CASTPNTEQFF. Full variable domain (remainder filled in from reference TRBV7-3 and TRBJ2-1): GAGVSQTPSNKVTEKGKYVELRCDPISGHTALYWYRQSLGQGPEFLIYFQGTGAADDSGLPNDRFFAVRPEGSVSTLKIQRTERGDSAVYLCASTPNTEQFFGPGTRLTVL.

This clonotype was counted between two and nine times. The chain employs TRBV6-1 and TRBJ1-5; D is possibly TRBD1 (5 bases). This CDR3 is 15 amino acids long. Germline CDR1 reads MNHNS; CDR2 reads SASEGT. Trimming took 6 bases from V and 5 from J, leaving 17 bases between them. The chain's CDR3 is CASSTQDAGYQPQHF. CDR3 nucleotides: TGTGCCAGCAGCACCCAGGATGCAGGGTATCAGCCCCAGCATTTT.

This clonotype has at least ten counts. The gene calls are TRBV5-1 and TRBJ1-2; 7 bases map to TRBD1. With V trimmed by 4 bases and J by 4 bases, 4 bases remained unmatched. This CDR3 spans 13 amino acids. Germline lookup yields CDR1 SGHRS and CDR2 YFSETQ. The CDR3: CASSRDSSYGYTF. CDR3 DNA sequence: TGCGCCAGCAGCAGGGACAGTTCCTATGGCTACACCTTC. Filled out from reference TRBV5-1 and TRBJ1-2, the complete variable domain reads KAGVTQTPRYLIKTRGQQVTLSCSPISGHRSVSWYQQTPGQGLQFLFEYFSETQRNKGNFPGRFSGRQFSNSRSEMNVSTLELGDSALYLCASSRDSSYGYTFGSGTRLTVV.

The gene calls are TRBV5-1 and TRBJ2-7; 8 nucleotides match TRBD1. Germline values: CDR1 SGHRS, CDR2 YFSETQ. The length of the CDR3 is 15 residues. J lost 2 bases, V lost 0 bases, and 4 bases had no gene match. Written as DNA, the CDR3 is TGCGCCAGCAGCTTGGAACAGGGGGACACCTACGAGCAGTACTTC. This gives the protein CASSLEQGDTYEQYF.

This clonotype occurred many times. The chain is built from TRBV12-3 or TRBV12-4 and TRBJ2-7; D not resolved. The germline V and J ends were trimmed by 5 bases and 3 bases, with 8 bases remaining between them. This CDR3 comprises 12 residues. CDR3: CASSQDFYEQYF. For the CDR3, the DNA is TGTGCCAGCAGTCAAGACTTCTACGAGCAGTACTTC.

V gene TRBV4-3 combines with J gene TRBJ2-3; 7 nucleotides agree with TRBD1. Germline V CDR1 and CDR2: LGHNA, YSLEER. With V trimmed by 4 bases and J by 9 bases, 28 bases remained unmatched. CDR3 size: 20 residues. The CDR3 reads CASSPDTHGLDRQVLGTQYF. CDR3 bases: TGCGCCAGCAGCCCCGACACCCATGGTTTGGACAGGCAGGTACTGGGGACGCAGTATTTT.

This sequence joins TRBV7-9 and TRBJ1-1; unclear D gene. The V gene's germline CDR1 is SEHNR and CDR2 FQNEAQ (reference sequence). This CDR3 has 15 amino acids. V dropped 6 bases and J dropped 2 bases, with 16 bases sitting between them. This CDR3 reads CASSYDGSLNTEAFF. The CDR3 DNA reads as TGTGCCAGCAGTTACGACGGATCCCTCAACACTGAAGCTTTCTTT.

Here the CDR3 DNA reads TGTGCCAGCAGTTTGGAGGAACGGGAAAGCGGGGAGCTGTTTTTT. It is translated as CASSLEERESGELFF. V usage is TRBV12-3 or TRBV12-4 and J usage is TRBJ2-2; tentatively, D is TRBD2 (5 bases). The CDR3 is 15 amino acids. V lost 3 bases, J lost 7 bases, and 15 bases lay in between.

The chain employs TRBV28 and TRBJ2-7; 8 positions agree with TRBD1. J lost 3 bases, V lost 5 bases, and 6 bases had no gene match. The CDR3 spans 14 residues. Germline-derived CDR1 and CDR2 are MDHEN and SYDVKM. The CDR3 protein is CASSPGTGHYEQYV. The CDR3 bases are TGTGCCAGCAGTCCCGGGACAGGCCACTACGAGCAGTACGTC.

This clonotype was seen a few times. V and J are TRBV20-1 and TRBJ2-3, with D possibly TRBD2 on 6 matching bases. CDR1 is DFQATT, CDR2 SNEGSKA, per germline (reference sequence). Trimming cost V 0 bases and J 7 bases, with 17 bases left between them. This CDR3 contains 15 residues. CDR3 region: CSARDGLASRHTQYF. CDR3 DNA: TGCAGTGCTAGAGATGGCCTAGCGTCGAGGCATACGCAGTATTTT.

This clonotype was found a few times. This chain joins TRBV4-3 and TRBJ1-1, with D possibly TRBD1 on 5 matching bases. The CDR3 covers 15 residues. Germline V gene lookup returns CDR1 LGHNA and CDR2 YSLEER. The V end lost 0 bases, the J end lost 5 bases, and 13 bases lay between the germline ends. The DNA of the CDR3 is TGCGCCAGCAGCCAAGACCCCAGGGCTAAGACTGAAGCTTTCTTT. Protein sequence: CASSQDPRAKTEAFF.

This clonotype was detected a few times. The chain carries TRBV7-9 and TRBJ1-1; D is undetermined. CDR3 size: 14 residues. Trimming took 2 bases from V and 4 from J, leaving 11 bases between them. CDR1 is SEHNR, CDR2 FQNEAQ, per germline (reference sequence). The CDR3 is CASSLRSAPTEAFF. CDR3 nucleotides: TGTGCCAGCAGCTTACGGTCGGCCCCCACTGAAGCTTTCTTT.